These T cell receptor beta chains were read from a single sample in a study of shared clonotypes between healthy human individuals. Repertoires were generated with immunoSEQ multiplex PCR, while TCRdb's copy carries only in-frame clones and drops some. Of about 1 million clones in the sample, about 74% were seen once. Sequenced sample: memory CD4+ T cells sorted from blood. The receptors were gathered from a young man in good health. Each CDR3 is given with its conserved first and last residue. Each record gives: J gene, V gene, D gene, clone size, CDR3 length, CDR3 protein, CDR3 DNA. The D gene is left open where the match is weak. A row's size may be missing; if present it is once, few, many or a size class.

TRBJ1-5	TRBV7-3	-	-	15	CASSLIRSVNQPQHF	TGTGCCAGCAGCTTAATCCGGTCAGTAAATCAGCCCCAGCATTTT
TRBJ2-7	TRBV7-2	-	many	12	CASSLVGGKQYF	TGTGCCAGCAGCTTAGTGGGCGGTAAGCAGTACTTC
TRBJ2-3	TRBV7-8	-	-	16	CASSLLNRGLTDTQYF	TGTGCCAGCAGCTTACTAAACCGGGGGCTGACAGATACGCAGTATTTT
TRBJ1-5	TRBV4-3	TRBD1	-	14	CASSLRTGDQPQHF	TGCGCCAGCAGCCTTCGGACAGGGGATCAGCCCCAGCATTTT
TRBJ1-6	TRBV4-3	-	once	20	CASSQVALRGQVRNNSPLHF	TGCGCCAGCAGCCAAGTAGCATTGCGGGGCCAGGTGAGGAATAATTCACCCCTCCACTTT
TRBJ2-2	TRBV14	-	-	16	CASSQPITGRTGELFF	TGTGCCAGCAGCCAACCAATAACAGGGAGGACCGGGGAGCTGTTTTTT
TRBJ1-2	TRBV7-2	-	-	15	CASSLTVRTDYGYTF	TGTGCCAGCAGCTTGACAGTCCGAACGGACTATGGCTACACCTTC
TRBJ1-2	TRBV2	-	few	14	CASPSGGRGDGYTF	TGTGCCAGCCCCTCCGGGGGCAGGGGTGATGGCTACACCTTC
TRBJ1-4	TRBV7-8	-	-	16	CASSFFPGPFNEKLFF	TGTGCCAGCAGCTTCTTTCCCGGGCCGTTTAATGAAAAACTGTTTTTT
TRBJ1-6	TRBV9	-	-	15	CASSVGVSYNSPLHF	TGTGCCAGCAGCGTAGGAGTCTCCTATAATTCACCCCTCCACTTT
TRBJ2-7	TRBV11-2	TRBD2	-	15	CASSRSGTSVPEQYF	TGTGCCAGCAGCCGATCCGGGACTAGCGTACCAGAGCAGTACTTC
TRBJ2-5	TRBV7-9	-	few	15	CASSFVPAVQETQYF	TGTGCCAGCAGCTTTGTACCAGCGGTACAAGAGACCCAGTACTTC
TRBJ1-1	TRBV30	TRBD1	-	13	CAWGQGLTTEAFF	TGTGCCTGGGGACAGGGGCTTACCACTGAAGCTTTCTTT
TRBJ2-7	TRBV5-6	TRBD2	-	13	CASRGTTRGSQYF	TGTGCCAGCAGGGGGACTACGAGGGGCTCTCAGTACTTC